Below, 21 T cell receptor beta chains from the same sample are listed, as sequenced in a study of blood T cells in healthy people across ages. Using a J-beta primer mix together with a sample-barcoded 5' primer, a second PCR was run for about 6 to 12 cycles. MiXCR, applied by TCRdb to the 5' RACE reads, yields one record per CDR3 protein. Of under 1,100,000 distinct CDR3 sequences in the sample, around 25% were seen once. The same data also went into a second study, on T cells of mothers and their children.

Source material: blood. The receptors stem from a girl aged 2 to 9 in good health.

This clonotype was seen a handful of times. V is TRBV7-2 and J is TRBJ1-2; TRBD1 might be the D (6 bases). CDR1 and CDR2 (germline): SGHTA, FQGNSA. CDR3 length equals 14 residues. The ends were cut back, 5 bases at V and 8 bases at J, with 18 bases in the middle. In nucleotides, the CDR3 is TGTGCCAGCAGCCCGGGGGGCCCGAAGTGGGGCTACACCTTC. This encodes CASSPGGPKWGYTF.

CDR3 nucleotides: TGTGCCAGCGGTAACAGCTTCTCTGGGGCCAACGTCCTGACTTTC. Its translation: CASGNSFSGANVLTF. This sequence joins TRBV25-1 and TRBJ2-6, with D uncertain. With 8 bases removed from V and 0 bases from J, the gap between germline ends came to 11 bases. CDR1 is MGHDK and CDR2 is SYGVNS in the germline V gene. The CDR3 sequence is 15 residues long.

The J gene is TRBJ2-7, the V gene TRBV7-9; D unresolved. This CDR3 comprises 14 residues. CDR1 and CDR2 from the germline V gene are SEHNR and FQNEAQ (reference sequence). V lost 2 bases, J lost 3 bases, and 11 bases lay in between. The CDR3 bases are TGTGCCAGCAGCTTAAGTGAGGACGGCTACGAGCAGTACTTC. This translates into CASSLSEDGYEQYF. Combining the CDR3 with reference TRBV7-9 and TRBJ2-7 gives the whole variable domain DTGVSQNPRHKITKRGQNVTFRCDPISEHNRLYWYRQTLGQGPEFLTYFQNEAQLEKSRLLSDRFSAERPKGSFSTLEIQRTEQGDSAMYLCASSLSEDGYEQYFGPGTRLTVT.

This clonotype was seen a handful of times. CDR3 coding DNA: TGTGCCAGCAGCTTGATGTCAGGTGGCTACACCTTC. Its protein is CASSLMSGGYTF. This chain links TRBV5-4 with TRBJ1-2, with unresolved D. V was cut by 1 base and J by 7 bases, with 8 bases left in between. CDR1 is SGHNT and CDR2 is YYREEE in the germline V gene (reference sequence). This CDR3 is built from 12 residues.

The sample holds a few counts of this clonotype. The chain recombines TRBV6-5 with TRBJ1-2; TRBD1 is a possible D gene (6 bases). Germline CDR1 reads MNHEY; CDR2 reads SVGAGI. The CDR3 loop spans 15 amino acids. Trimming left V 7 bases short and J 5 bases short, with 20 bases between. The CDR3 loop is CASTPVGGRGYGYTF. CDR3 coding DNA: TGTGCCAGCACCCCAGTCGGGGGGCGCGGATATGGCTACACCTTC.

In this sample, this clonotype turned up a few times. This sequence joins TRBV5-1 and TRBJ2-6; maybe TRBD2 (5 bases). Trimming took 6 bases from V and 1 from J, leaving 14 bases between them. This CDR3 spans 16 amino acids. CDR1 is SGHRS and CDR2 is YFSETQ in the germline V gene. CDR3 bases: TGCGCCAGCAAGCTAGCAGGCGATTCTGGGGCCAACGTCCTGACTTTC. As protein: CASKLAGDSGANVLTF.

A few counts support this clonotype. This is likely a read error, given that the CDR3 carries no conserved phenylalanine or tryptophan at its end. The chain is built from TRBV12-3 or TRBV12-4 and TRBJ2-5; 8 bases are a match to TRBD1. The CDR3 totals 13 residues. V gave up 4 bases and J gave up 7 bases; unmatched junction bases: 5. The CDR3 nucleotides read TGTGCCAGCAGTTCCCGAGACAGGGGGACCCAGTACCTC. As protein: CASSSRDRGTQYL.

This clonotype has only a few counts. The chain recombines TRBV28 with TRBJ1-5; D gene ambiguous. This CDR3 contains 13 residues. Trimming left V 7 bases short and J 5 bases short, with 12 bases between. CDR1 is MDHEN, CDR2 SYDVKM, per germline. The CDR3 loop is CASTSPGYQPQHF. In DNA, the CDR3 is TGTGCCAGCACCTCTCCGGGCTATCAGCCCCAGCATTTT.

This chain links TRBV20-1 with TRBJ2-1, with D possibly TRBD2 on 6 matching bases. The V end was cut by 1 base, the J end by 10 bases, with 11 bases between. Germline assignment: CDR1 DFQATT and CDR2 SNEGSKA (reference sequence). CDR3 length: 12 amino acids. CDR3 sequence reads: CSARAEGLEQFF. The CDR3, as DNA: TGCAGTGCTAGAGCGGAGGGCCTCGAGCAGTTCTTC.

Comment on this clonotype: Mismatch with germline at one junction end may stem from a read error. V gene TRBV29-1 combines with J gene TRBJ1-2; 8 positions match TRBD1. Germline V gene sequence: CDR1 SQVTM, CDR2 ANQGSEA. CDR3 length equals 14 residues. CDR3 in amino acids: CSAEGGQGVYGYTF. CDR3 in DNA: TGCAGCGCTGAAGGAGGACAGGGAGTATATGGCTACACCTTC.

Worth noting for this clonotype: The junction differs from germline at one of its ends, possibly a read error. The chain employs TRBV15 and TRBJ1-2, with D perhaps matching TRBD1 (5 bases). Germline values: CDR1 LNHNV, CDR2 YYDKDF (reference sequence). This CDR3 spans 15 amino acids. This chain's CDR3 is CATSRDLGANYGYTF. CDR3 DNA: TGTGCCACCAGCAGAGATCTAGGGGCTAATTATGGCTACACCTTC.

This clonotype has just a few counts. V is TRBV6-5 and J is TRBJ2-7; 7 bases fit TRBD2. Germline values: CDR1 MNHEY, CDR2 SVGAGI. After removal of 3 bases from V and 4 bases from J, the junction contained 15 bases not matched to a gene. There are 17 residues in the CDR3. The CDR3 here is CASSYGQRGSSFYEQYF. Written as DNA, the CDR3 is TGTGCCAGCAGTTATGGGCAGCGGGGTTCCTCTTTTTACGAGCAGTACTTC.

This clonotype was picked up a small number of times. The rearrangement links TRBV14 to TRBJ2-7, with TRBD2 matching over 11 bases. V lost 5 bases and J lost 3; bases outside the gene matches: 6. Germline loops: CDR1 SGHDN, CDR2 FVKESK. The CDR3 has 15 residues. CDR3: CASSYPSGGFYEQYF. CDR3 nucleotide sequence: TGTGCCAGCAGCTACCCTAGCGGGGGGTTCTACGAGCAGTACTTC. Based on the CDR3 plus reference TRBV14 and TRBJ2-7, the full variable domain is EAGVTQFPSHSVIEKGQTVTLRCDPISGHDNLYWYRRVMGKEIKFLLHFVKESKQDESGMPNNRFLAERTGGTYSTLKVQPAELEDSGVYFCASSYPSGGFYEQYFGPGTRLTVT.

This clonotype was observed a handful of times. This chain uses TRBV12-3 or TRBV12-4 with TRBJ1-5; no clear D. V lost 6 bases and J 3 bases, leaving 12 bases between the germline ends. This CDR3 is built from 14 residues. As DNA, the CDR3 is TGTGCCAGCAGCCCCCTAGGGCTCAATCAGCCCCAGCATTTT. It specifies CASSPLGLNQPQHF.

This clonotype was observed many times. CDR3 loop: CASSSGLPLYNEQFF. The CDR3 DNA is TGTGCCAGCAGCTCGGGACTACCTCTCTACAATGAGCAGTTCTTC. V is TRBV7-8 and J is TRBJ2-1, with 7 nucleotides matching TRBD2. From germline, CDR1 is SGHVS and CDR2 FQNEAQ. The CDR3 is 15 amino acids. The trim removed 4 bases at V and 3 bases at J, leaving 6 bases unmatched.

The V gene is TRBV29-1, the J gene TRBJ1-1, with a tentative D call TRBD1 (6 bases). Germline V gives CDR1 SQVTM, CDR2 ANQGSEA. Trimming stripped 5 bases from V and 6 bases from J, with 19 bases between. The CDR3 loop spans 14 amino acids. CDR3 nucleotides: TGCAGCGTTAAATTCCCGGGGGGGCTGGCTGAAGCTTTCTTT. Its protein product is CSVKFPGGLAEAFF.

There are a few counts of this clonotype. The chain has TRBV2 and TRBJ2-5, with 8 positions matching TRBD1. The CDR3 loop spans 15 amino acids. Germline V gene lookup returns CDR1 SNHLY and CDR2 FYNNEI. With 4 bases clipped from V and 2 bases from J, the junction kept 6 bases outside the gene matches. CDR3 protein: CASSVGTGLQETQYF. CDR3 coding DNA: TGTGCCAGCAGTGTTGGGACAGGACTACAAGAGACCCAGTACTTC.

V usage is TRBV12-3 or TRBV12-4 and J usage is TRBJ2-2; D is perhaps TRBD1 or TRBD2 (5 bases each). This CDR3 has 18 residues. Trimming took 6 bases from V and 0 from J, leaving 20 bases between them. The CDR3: CASSFRDGYFANTGELFF. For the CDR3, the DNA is TGTGCCAGCAGCTTCCGGGACGGTTACTTCGCGAACACCGGGGAGCTGTTTTTT.

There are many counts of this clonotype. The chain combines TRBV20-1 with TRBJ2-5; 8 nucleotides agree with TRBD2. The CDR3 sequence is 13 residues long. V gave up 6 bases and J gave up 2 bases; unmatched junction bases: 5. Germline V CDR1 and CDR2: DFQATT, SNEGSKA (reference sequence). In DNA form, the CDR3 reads TGCAGTGCCGCCCGACTAGCGCAAGAGACCCAGTACTTC. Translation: CSAARLAQETQYF.

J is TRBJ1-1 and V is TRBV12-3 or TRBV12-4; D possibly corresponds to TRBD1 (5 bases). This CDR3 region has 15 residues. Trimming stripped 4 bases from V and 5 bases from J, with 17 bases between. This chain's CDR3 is CASSSPGKGITEAFF. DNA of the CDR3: TGTGCCAGCAGTTCTCCAGGGAAGGGAATAACTGAAGCTTTCTTT.

CDR3 nucleotides: TGTGCCAGCAGCCCCTCATCAGGGGAGGAGACCCAGTACTTC. This encodes CASSPSSGEETQYF. This chain uses TRBV7-9 with TRBJ2-7; D may be TRBD1 (6 bases). The tail of the sequence fits TRBJ2-5 better, so the J call may be wrong. The length of the CDR3 is 14 residues. Germline CDR1 reads SEHNR; CDR2 reads FQNEAQ (reference sequence).